These 18 T cell receptor beta chains were all obtained from the same sample, sequenced in a study of metastatic and nonmetastatic thyroid tumors. Patients were all untreated before their thyroid surgery. MiXCR re-clonotyped the PCR reads for TCRdb. Of about 82,000 clones detected, around 13% appear once; the ten largest clones hold roughly 9.6%. The sample comprised tumor tissue. Every receptor here comes from a female donor with papillary thyroid cancer or a benign thyroid nodule (not recorded which). Some clones in this sample may be carry-over from other donors' samples.

The sample holds many counts of this clone. The rearrangement joins TRBV28 to TRBJ2-2; D unresolved. The CDR3 is made up of 14 amino acids. Per the germline V gene, CDR1 is MDHEN and CDR2 is SYDVKM. V lost 7 bases, J lost 8 bases, and 17 bases lay in between. CDR3 in DNA: TGTGCCAGCAATCTCCTGGGTCGGCCAGGGGAGCTGTTTTTT. Protein: CASNLLGRPGELFF.

There are many counts of this clone. The J gene is TRBJ1-1, the V gene TRBV12-3 or TRBV12-4; D might be TRBD1 (6 bases). V was shortened by 6 bases and J by 5 bases, with 16 bases between the two germline ends. The CDR3 is 14 amino acids. The CDR3 DNA sequence: TGTGCCAGCAGGCCCACAGGGAGGGGAACTGAAGCTTTCTTT. Protein product: CASRPTGRGTEAFF.

This clone was observed many times. The chain uses TRBV27 and TRBJ1-2; D unresolved. The CDR3 loop spans 14 amino acids. V lost 5 bases and J 2 bases, leaving 12 bases between the germline ends. The germline V gene has CDR1 MNHEY and CDR2 SMNVEV (reference sequence). This chain's CDR3 is CASSARIGNYGYTF. CDR3 nucleotides: TGTGCCAGCAGTGCTAGGATAGGGAACTATGGCTACACCTTC.

This clone was seen many times. The V call is TRBV19, the J call TRBJ1-5, with a tentative D call TRBD1 (5 bases). Germline CDR1 and CDR2: LNHDA and SQIVND (reference sequence). The CDR3 loop spans 14 amino acids. The V end was cut by 3 bases, the J end by 2 bases, with 8 bases between. CDR3 nucleotide sequence: TGTGCCAGTAGTATCTGGGGGGGCAATCAGCCCCAGCATTTT. Translation gives CASSIWGGNQPQHF.

This clone was observed a handful of times. A much larger clone sits a single nucleotide away, making a read error possible. This chain connects TRBV15 to TRBJ2-7; D perhaps matches TRBD2 (5 bases). The germline V and J ends were trimmed by 0 bases and 4 bases, with 13 bases remaining between them. CDR3 length: 15 amino acids. The V gene's germline CDR1 is LNHNV and CDR2 YYDKDF (reference sequence). The CDR3 DNA is TGTGCCACCAGCAGAGATTATTCGGGAAAGTACGAGCAGTACTTC. Protein product: CATSRDYSGKYEQYF.

This clone is termed medium-sized (0.01 to 0.1%). The chain is built from TRBV27 and TRBJ2-7; 11 bases agree with TRBD2. V shed 3 bases, J shed 3 bases, and the junction held 4 bases outside the gene matches. Germline assignment: CDR1 MNHEY and CDR2 SMNVEV (reference sequence). This CDR3 is built from 15 residues. The CDR3 sequence: CASSLDGTSGYEQYF. CDR3 nucleotide sequence: TGTGCCAGCAGTTTGGACGGGACTAGCGGCTACGAGCAGTACTTC.

The chain is built from TRBV20-1 and TRBJ2-7, with D possibly matching TRBD2 (6 bases). Germline V CDR1 and CDR2: DFQATT, SNEGSKA (reference sequence). The CDR3 loop spans 13 amino acids. V was shortened by 6 bases and J by 6 bases, with 18 bases between the two germline ends. CDR3: CSAYSGMEGEQYF. The CDR3 nucleotides are TGCAGTGCGTATAGCGGCATGGAGGGCGAGCAGTACTTC.

This clone has ten or more counts. J is TRBJ2-7 and V is TRBV6-1; D is perhaps TRBD2 (6 bases). This CDR3 comprises 14 residues. Germline assignment: CDR1 MNHNS and CDR2 SASEGT. V was cut by 5 bases and J by 2 bases, with 13 bases left in between. This CDR3 is CASSPGLAAYEQYF. The CDR3 coding sequence is TGTGCCAGCAGTCCGGGACTTGCAGCCTACGAGCAGTACTTC.

This clone was picked up many times. The rearrangement joins TRBV29-1 to TRBJ1-3; D remains ambiguous. Trimming cost V 6 bases and J 0 bases, with 12 bases left between them. Germline loops: CDR1 SQVTM, CDR2 ANQGSEA. The CDR3 is 14 residues long. CDR3 nucleotide sequence: TGCAGCGTCGAACTGATAAACTCTGGAAACACCATATATTTT. The encoded protein is CSVELINSGNTIYF.

A word on this clone: Germline and junction disagree at one end, which may indicate a read error. V is TRBV4-2 and J is TRBJ1-2; D is unresolved. There are 16 residues in the CDR3. The germline V gene encodes CDR1 LGHNA and CDR2 YNFKEQ. The CDR3 DNA sequence: TGTGCCAGCAGCCAAGAAGTCGGGAGGGATAACTATGGCTACACATTC. It codes for CASSQEVGRDNYGYTF.

This clone was seen at least ten times. Other DNA sequences in the same sample also yield this CDR3. The gene calls are TRBV6-1 and TRBJ2-3; D remains unclear. Germline CDR1 MNHNS, CDR2 SASEGT. The V and J ends lost 7 bases and 0 bases respectively, with 8 bases between them. CDR3 length equals 13 residues. CDR3 in DNA: TGTGCCAGCATCGGACCTAGCACAGATACGCAGTATTTT. Translation: CASIGPSTDTQYF.

There are many counts of this clone. The V and J genes are TRBV6-2 or TRBV6-3 and TRBJ1-1, with D possibly being TRBD1 (6 bases). From germline, CDR1 is MNHEY and CDR2 SVGEGT. This CDR3 is 13 amino acids long. The germline V and J ends were trimmed by 6 bases and 4 bases, with 12 bases remaining between them. CDR3 loop: CASSHGQLTEAFF. CDR3 nucleotides: TGTGCCAGCAGCCACGGACAGCTCACTGAAGCTTTCTTT.

A word on this clone: A much larger clone is a single base away; this may be a read error. The chain combines TRBV10-1 with TRBJ2-1; the match to TRBD1 covers 9 bases. The CDR3 totals 16 residues. After removal of 5 bases from V and 8 bases from J, the junction contained 13 bases not matched to a gene. Germline CDR1 WNHNN, CDR2 SYGVQD (reference sequence). CDR3 region: CASSRTGTGNADEQFF. CDR3 sequence (DNA): TGCGCCAGCAGTAGAACCGGGACAGGGAATGCCGATGAGCAGTTCTTC.

This clone is deemed medium-sized. This sequence joins TRBV12-3 or TRBV12-4 and TRBJ2-7; D may be TRBD1 (5 bases). The CDR3 covers 13 residues. The V end lost 5 bases, the J end lost 0 bases, and 8 bases lay between the germline ends. As DNA, the CDR3 is TGTGCCAGCAGTATGACAGACTCCTACGAGCAGTACTTC. Its translation: CASSMTDSYEQYF.

This clone was detected a few times. A single base separates this from a much larger clone, so it may be a read error. The rearrangement uses TRBV2 and TRBJ1-5; no clear D gene. Looked up from germline, CDR1 is SNHLY and CDR2 is FYNNEI. The length of the CDR3 is 15 residues. CDR3 sequence: CASSEALRGNHPQHF. The CDR3 DNA sequence: TGTGCCAGCAGTGAAGCGCTTCGGGGAAATCATCCCCAGCATTTT.

This clone was seen a handful of times. This could be a read error, since a much larger clone is one nucleotide away. The identical CDR3 is also encoded by other nucleotide sequences in the sample. CDR3 nucleotides: TGTGCCAGCAGGGGTGCCAACCGGGACATCCCCACCATTGGCTATGGCTACACCTTC. Its translation is CASRGANRDIPTIGYGYTF. The V call is TRBV6-2 or TRBV6-3, the J call TRBJ1-2; D is possibly TRBD1 (6 bases). V dropped 6 bases and J dropped 4 bases, with 30 bases sitting between them. CDR1 MNHEY and CDR2 SVGEGT come from the germline V gene. The CDR3 spans 19 residues.

Points on this clone: This may arise from a read error, as a much more abundant clone is one base away. The rearrangement uses TRBV10-1 and TRBJ1-5; D not certain. Looked up from germline, CDR1 is WNHNN and CDR2 is SYGVQD (reference sequence). This CDR3 comprises 13 residues. With 7 bases removed from V and 4 bases from J, the gap between germline ends came to 11 bases. The CDR3 DNA follows: TGCGCCAGCATTGAACTCAAAAATCAGCCCCAGCATTTT. Translated, it gives CASIELKNQPQHF.

This clone was picked up many times. The V and J genes are TRBV20-1 and TRBJ2-3, with D possibly being TRBD2 (5 bases). Germline lookup yields CDR1 DFQATT and CDR2 SNEGSKA (reference sequence). The V end was cut by 5 bases, the J end by 1 base, with 19 bases between. The length of the CDR3 is 16 residues. The CDR3 protein is CSAPSQWAGGTDTQYF. In DNA form, the CDR3 reads TGCAGTGCTCCTAGCCAATGGGCCGGGGGCACAGATACGCAGTATTTT.